The rows below give T cell receptor beta chains drawn from one sample of a study of cytomegalovirus exposure and HLA in healthy donors. Data came from immunoSEQ multiplex PCR; TCRdb stores just in-frame clones and leaves some out. The top ten clones hold approximately 4% of a sample with some 130,000 clones, roughly 80% of them seen once. Sequenced material: PBMCs. These TCRs come from a middle-aged woman in good health and CMV-seronegative. The CDR3 runs from the conserved cysteine through the conserved F or W. A D gene is named only where the DNA matches it firmly. A row's size may be missing; if present it is once, few, many or a size class.

V	J	size	D	DNA	CDR3
TRBV7-2	TRBJ2-7	NA	TRBD1	TGTGCCAGCAGTACCGGGACAGGGGGTTACGAGCAGTACTTC	CASSTGTGGYEQYF
TRBV19	TRBJ2-7	once	NA	TGTGCCAGTACAGCCGGGACTGGCAAATACGAGCAGTACTTC	CASTAGTGKYEQYF
TRBV27	TRBJ2-1	few	TRBD2	TGTGCCAGCAGAGGACTAGTCTCCTACAATGAGCAGTTCTTC	CASRGLVSYNEQFF
TRBV4-1	TRBJ2-7	NA	NA	TGCGCCAGCAGCCAGTACACAGGGCGCTACGAGCAGTACTTC	CASSQYTGRYEQYF
TRBV5-4	TRBJ2-6	few	TRBD1	TGTGCCAGCAGGTCTCCGGGACAGACAACTGGGGCCAACGTCCTGACTTTC	CASRSPGQTTGANVLTF
TRBV28	TRBJ1-6	NA	NA	TGTGCCAGCCGGGGGAGCGTAAATTCACCCCTCCACTTT	CASRGSVNSPLHF
TRBV5-1	TRBJ2-4	NA	TRBD2	TGCGCCAGCAGCTTGGCAACTAGCGGGATTAGGAACATTCAGTACTTC	CASSLATSGIRNIQYF
TRBV2	TRBJ2-2	NA	NA	TGTGCCAGCGCCCAGTTCGCCCATATCACCGGGGAGCTGTTTTTT	CASAQFAHITGELFF
TRBV19	TRBJ1-1	many	NA	TGTGCCAGTAGTATCTCGACAGAGAACACTGAAGCTTTCTTT	CASSISTENTEAFF
TRBV4-3	TRBJ2-4	NA	NA	TGCGCCAGCAGCCAAGTGTTTTCGGCAGGCCTAGCCAAAAACATTCAGTACTTC	CASSQVFSAGLAKNIQYF
TRBV29-1	TRBJ2-7	NA	NA	TGCAGCGTTGAAGTCGGACAGCCATACGAGCAGTACTTC	CSVEVGQPYEQYF
TRBV15	TRBJ2-3	NA	NA	TGTGCCACCAGCAGATCCCTACAGGGTGCCGGCACAGATACGCAGTATTTT	CATSRSLQGAGTDTQYF
TRBV10-3	TRBJ1-6	few	NA	TGTGCCTCTCTGACAGACTATAATTCACCCCTCCACTTT	CASLTDYNSPLHF
TRBV5-1	TRBJ2-1	NA	NA	TGCGCCAGCAGCTTGGACAGGCCGAATGAGCAGTTCTTC	CASSLDRPNEQFF
TRBV11-2	TRBJ2-7	NA	NA	TGTGCCAGCAGCTTAGGTCACGGTTACGAGCAGTACTTC	CASSLGHGYEQYF
TRBV4-1	TRBJ1-5	few	NA	TGCGCCAGCAGCCAAGCAGCAGGGCTGAGGCAGCCCCAGCATTTT	CASSQAAGLRQPQHF
TRBV4-3	TRBJ2-1	NA	TRBD2	TGCGCCAGCAGCTTAAGCGTACTAGCGGGAGGGCCCCCCACCTACAATGAGCAGTTCTTC	CASSLSVLAGGPPTYNEQFF
TRBV6-1	TRBJ2-7	NA	TRBD2	TGTGCCAGCAGTGAAATTGAGGCTAGCGGGAGGTACGAGCAGTACTTC	CASSEIEASGRYEQYF
TRBV15	TRBJ1-5	NA	NA	TGTGCCACCAGCCTTCCGACAGTATTTAGCAATCAGCCCCAGCATTTT	CATSLPTVFSNQPQHF
TRBV10-1	TRBJ2-7	NA	NA	TGCGCCAGCAGTGCGACGGACAGCAGGGACTACGAGCAGTACTTC	CASSATDSRDYEQYF
TRBV4-2	TRBJ2-3	NA	NA	TGTGCCAGCAGCCAAGAAGCGGTAGGGGATACGCAGTATTTT	CASSQEAVGDTQYF
TRBV6-6	TRBJ1-1	NA	NA	TGTGCCATCAGTGAGGAGGACACTGAAGCTTTCTTT	CAISEEDTEAFF
TRBV7-2	TRBJ1-2	NA	NA	TGTGCCAGCAGCTTAGGGGCCTCCTTCGGCTACACCTTC	CASSLGASFGYTF
TRBV7-3	TRBJ2-1	NA	TRBD2	TGTGCCAGCAGCTCATACGGCGGGAGCTCCTACAATGAGCAGTTCTTC	CASSSYGGSSYNEQFF
TRBV7-8	TRBJ2-7	few	NA	TGTGCCAGCAGCTTAGTAGGGGGTGGCTCCTACGAGCAGTACTTC	CASSLVGGGSYEQYF
TRBV27	TRBJ2-6	NA	TRBD1	TGTGCCAGCAGTTCTTTCCAAGGGACAGCAAGCTCTGGGGCCAACGTCCTGACTTTC	CASSSFQGTASSGANVLTF
TRBV6-1	TRBJ1-1	NA	TRBD1	TGTGCCAGCAGTGCACCGGACAGGGCTAACACTGAAGCTTTCTTT	CASSAPDRANTEAFF
TRBV6-5	TRBJ2-7	NA	TRBD2	TGTGCCAGCAGTTACTCGCCGAGCGGGAGTGCCTACGAGCAGTACTTC	CASSYSPSGSAYEQYF